One T cell receptor (beta chain) is described in this entry. Its binding antigen is unknown. Base qualities were left out, and no much larger clone turns up one base away. This sample is part of a study of blood T cells in healthy people across ages (dated by TCRdb to the mid-2010s). Broadly, across the study: In model experiments, roughly one uniquely barcoded TCR beta cDNA molecule per two T cells was captured by template switching. To track age-related changes in TCR beta repertoire diversity, the study relied on deep sequencing normalized with unique cDNA molecular identifiers. Four age groups were formed from the donors: young (average about 16 years), middle-aged (around 41), aged (roughly 56) and long-lived (less than 85). To avoid experimental bias, donors of different ages were distributed randomly across sequencing lanes. For two donors (one aged 18 to 30 and one aged 80 or older), the study analyzed two additional independent replicas of 1 million unique cDNA reads from the same blood draw. General findings and caveats noted by the study authors: Total diversity estimates from one million sequenced T cells were considered lower bounds and underestimates. Since profiling was done on bulk unsorted PBMCs, naive and antigen-experienced compartments could not be conclusively compared. A strong correlation was found between observed TCR beta diversity and the percentage of naive T cells measured by flow cytometry. Compared with the aged group, the long-lived group had more naive CD4+ T cells, fewer expanded clones and increased TCR diversity, suggesting age selection. The CMV infection status of donors was not known, potentially confounding age-related changes in expanded clonotypes. As age increased, observed TCR beta diversity per million T cells dropped in a roughly linear way, and a significant reduction was already evident by age 40.

Its CDR3 holds 16 amino acids, cysteine through phenylalanine. Only CDR3 DNA is held: 48 bases, read in frame from base 1. The germline V gene (reference sequence) yields SEHNR for CDR1 and FQNEAQ for CDR2. V was cut back by 2 bases and J by 0 bases, leaving a gap of 14 bases between them. The roughly 39 donors, aged roughly 6 to 95 years, were systemically healthy Caucasian individuals from Russia. Each donor gave about 9.2 milliliters of peripheral blood, drawn into EDTA-treated Vacutainer tubes. Ficoll-Paque density-gradient centrifugation was used to isolate PBMCs, with at least 7 million obtained per sample. Trizol reagent was used to extract total RNA from PBMCs, with at least 5.5 micrograms per sample. For every donor, flow cytometry on a PBMC aliquot measured the percentage of naive CD45RAhigh/CD27high T cells. The library was built by means of 5' RACE. TCRdb lists the instrument as Illumina HiSeq 2500. A second PCR of about 7 to 12 cycles was performed with a sample-barcoded 5' primer and a J-beta primer mix. A unique molecular identifier was introduced onto each TCR beta cDNA molecule by a template-switch 5' adaptor carrying 12 random nucleotides. Each sample yielded at least 2.5 million CDR3-containing paired-end reads. All of the RNA was converted into first-strand cDNA using the Mint cDNA synthesis kit, with a TRBC-specific oligonucleotide serving as the primer. All cDNA was treated with uracil-DNA glycosylase and then went through a first 18-cycle PCR with the universal primers M1SS and BC2_uni_R. The study's own analysis went as follows. For normalization, 1 million high-quality reads, each with a distinct molecular identifier, were randomly selected from each sample. Instead of being binned into consensus sequences, reads that shared molecular identifiers were thrown out. MiTCR, set to a Q25 quality threshold and the strictest error-elimination algorithm, was used for CDR3 identification, clonotype clustering and error correction. Lower-bound total TCR beta diversity was estimated with a nonparametric unseen species model using Euler transformation. The public reads were reanalyzed by TCRdb: fastp trimming at Q25, MiXCR alignment, in-frame beta chains only. A single entry per CDR3 protein holds the most common genes and DNA from its merged rows. TCRdb assigned the V and J calls; the authors' analysis was not used. This sample comprises over a million distinct CDR3 sequences, 42% of them detected only once. The ten largest clones capture 7.9% of the sample.

The source is a young woman in good health. The receptor chain draws on TRBV7-9 and TRBJ2-7; the D gene cannot be named for sure. The sample was blood. The CDR3 region reads CASSLSTGSYSYEQYF. In nucleotides, the sequence is TGTGCCAGCAGCTTATCTACCGGGTCCTACTCCTACGAGCAGTACTTC.